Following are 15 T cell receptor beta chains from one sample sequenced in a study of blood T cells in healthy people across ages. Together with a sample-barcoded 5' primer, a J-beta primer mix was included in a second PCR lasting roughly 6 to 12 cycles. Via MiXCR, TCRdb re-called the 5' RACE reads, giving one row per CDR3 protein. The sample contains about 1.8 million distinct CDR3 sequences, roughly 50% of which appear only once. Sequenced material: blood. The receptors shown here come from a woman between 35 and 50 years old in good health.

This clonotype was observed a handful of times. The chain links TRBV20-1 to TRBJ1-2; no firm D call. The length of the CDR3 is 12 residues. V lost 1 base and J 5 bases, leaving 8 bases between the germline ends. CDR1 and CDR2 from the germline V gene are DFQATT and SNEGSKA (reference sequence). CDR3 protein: CSARVGRYGYTF. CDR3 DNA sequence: TGCAGTGCTAGAGTGGGGAGATATGGCTACACCTTC.

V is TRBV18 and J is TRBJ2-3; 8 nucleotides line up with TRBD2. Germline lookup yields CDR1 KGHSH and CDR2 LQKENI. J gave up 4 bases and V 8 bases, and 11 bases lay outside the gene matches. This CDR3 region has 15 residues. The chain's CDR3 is CASRQSAGGSDTQYF. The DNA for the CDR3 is TGTGCCAGCCGGCAAAGCGCGGGAGGATCAGATACGCAGTATTTT.

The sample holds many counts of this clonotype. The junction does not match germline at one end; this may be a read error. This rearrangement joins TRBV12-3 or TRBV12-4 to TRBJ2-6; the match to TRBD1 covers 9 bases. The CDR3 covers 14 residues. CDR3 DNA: TGCGCCAGCAGACAGGGGGCTGGGGCCAACGTCCTGACTTTC. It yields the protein CASRQGAGANVLTF.

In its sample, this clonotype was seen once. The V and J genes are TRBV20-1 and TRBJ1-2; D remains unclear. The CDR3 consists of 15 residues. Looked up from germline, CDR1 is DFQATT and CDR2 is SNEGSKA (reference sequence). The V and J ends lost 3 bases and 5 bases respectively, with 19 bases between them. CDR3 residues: CSARASGGEGYGYTF. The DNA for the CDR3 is TGCAGTGCTAGGGCTTCGGGTGGGGAAGGGTATGGCTACACCTTC.

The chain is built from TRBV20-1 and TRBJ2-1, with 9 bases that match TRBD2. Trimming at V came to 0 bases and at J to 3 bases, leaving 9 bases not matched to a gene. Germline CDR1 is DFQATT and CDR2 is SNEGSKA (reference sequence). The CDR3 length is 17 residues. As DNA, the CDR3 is TGCAGTGCTAGAGATGCACAGCGGGGGGCGTACTACAATGAGCAGTTCTTC. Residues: CSARDAQRGAYYNEQFF.

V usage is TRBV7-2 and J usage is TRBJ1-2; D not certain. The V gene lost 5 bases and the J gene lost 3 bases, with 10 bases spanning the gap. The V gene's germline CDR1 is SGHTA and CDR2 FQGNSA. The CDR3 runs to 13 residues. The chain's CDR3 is CASSPKRDYGYTF. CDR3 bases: TGTGCCAGCAGCCCCAAGAGGGACTATGGCTACACCTTC.

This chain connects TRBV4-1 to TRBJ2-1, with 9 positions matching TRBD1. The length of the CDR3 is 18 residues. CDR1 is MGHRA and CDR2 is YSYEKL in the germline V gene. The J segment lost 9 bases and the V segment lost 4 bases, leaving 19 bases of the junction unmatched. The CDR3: CASSPQTSLDRGYSEQFF. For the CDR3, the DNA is TGCGCCAGCAGCCCACAAACTAGTTTGGACAGGGGATATAGTGAGCAGTTCTTC.

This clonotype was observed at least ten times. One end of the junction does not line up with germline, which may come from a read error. CDR3: CASSFTDSTDTQYF. The DNA for the CDR3 is TGCGCCAGCAGCTTTACGGATAGCACAGATACGCAGTATTTT. This chain uses TRBV5-6 with TRBJ2-3; D not certain. Germline-derived CDR1 and CDR2 are SGHDT and YYEEEE. The CDR3 is made up of 14 amino acids.

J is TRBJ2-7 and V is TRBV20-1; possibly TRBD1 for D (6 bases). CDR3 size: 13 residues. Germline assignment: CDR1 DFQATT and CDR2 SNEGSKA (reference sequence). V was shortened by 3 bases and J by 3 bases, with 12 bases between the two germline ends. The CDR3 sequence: CSASGDTNYEQYF. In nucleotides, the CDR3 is TGCAGTGCTAGCGGGGACACCAACTACGAGCAGTACTTC.

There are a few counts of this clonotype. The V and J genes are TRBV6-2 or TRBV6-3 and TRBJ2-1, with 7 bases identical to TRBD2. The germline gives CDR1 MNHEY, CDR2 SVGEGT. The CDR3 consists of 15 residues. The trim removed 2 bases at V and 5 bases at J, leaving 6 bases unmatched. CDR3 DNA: TGTGCCAGCAGTTACGGCGGGGGAGGGAACAATGAGCAGTTCTTC. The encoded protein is CASSYGGGGNNEQFF.

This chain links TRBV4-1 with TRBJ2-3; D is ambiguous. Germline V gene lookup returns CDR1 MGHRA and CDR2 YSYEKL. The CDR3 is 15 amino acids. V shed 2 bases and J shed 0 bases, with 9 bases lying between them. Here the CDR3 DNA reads TGCGCCAGCAGCCAATTTGGGGAAAGCACAGATACGCAGTATTTT. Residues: CASSQFGESTDTQYF.

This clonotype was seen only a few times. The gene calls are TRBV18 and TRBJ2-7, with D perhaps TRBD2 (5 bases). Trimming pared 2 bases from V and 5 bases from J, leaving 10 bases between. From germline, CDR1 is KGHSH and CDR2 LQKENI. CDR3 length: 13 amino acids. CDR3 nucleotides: TGTGCCAGCTCACCAGTTAGCGACCACGAGCAGTACTTC. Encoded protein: CASSPVSDHEQYF.

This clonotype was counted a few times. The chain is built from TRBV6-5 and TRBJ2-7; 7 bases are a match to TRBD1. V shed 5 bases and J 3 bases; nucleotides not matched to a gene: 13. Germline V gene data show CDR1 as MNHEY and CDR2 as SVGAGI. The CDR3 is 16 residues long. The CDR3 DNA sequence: TGTGCCAGCAGTCGTTCCATTGGACAGGTCTTCTACGAGCAGTACTTC. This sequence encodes CASSRSIGQVFYEQYF.

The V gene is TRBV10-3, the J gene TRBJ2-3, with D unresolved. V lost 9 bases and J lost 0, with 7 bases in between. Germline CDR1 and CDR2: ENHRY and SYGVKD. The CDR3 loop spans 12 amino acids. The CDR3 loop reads CAIAASTDTQYF. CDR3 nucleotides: TGTGCCATTGCCGCGAGCACAGATACGCAGTATTTT.

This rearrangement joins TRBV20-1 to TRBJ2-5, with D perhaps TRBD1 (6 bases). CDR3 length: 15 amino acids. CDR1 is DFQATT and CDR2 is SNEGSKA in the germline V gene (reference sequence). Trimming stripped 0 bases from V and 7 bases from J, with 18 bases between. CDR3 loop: CSARDGGPSRGTQYF. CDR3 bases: TGCAGTGCTAGAGATGGCGGACCTAGCAGGGGGACCCAGTACTTC.